The TCR beta chain under discussion was sequenced for a study of cytomegalovirus exposure and HLA in healthy donors. Germline CDR1 reads MNHNS; CDR2 reads SASEGT. The CDR3 is 14 amino acids. The J segment lost 7 bases and the V segment lost 0 bases, leaving 5 bases of the junction unmatched. On this clone itself: Its cognate antigen is unknown.

PCR used 60 Vbeta primers and 13 Jbeta primers. TCRdb's copy holds only in-frame clones and misses some; the assay was immunoSEQ multiplex PCR. The sample includes over 150,000 clones, around 75% of them seen just once. Overall study findings and caveats: Within a later analysis, the majority of CMV-associated TCR beta chains appeared HLA-restricted.

Sequenced material: PBMCs. This chain joins TRBV6-1 and TRBJ2-5, with 7 bases fitting TRBD1. This receptor was obtained from a male donor in good health and CMV-seronegative. The CDR3 spells CASSEASGGVTQYF. The DNA for the CDR3 is TGTGCCAGCAGTGAAGCCTCAGGGGGTGTGACCCAGTACTTC.